This T cell receptor (beta chain) derives from a study of cytomegalovirus exposure and HLA in healthy donors. The study's findings and limits: In a later analysis, productive TCRs from donors in an Asian-associated ancestry cluster reportedly carried fewer N-insertions than the cohort mean.

PCR employed 60 Vbeta and 13 Jbeta primers. Using immunoSEQ multiplex PCR, the repertoire was profiled, and TCRdb retains in-frame clones only, with some absent. The data contain about 93,000 clones, 82% of them singletons. Each donor was nominally healthy when sampled (though unrecorded immune exposures were likely). The CDR3 spans 13 residues. Trimming left V 6 bases short and J 0 bases short, with 8 bases between. CDR1 is MDHEN and CDR2 is SYDVKM in the germline V gene. For this clone: Its antigen is still unknown.

The chain employs TRBV28 and TRBJ1-1, with D hard to call. Source material: PBMCs. The TCR originated in a man between 50 and 59 years old in good health and CMV-seronegative. The CDR3 spells CASSEEMNTEAFF. CDR3 in DNA: TGTGCCAGCAGCGAGGAAATGAACACTGAAGCTTTCTTT. The entire variable domain, with the rest obtained from reference TRBV28 and TRBJ1-1, is as follows: DVKVTQSSRYLVKRTGEKVFLECVQDMDHENMFWYRQDPGLGLRLIYFSYDVKMKEKGDIPEGYSVSREKKERFSLILESASTNQTSMYLCASSEEMNTEAFFGQGTRLTVV.